This T cell receptor (beta chain) appears in the sequencing data of a study of T cell changes during pregnancy in multiple sclerosis. Germline-derived CDR1 and CDR2 are SNHLY and FYNNEI. CDR3 length equals 13 residues. The germline V and J ends were trimmed by 4 bases and 7 bases, with 11 bases remaining between them. TCRdb keeps only in-frame clones here, not all; method: immunoSEQ multiplex PCR. The data show around 56,000 clones, with 90% seen just once and 2.2% held by the top ten. The genes are TRBV2 and TRBJ1-5; D not resolved. The sample consisted of peripheral blood, taken in the first trimester of pregnancy. The clonotype comes from a female donor in good health, enrolled as a control in a pregnancy study. CDR3 bases: TGTGCCAGCAGTGGGGGAGAAGGGCAGCCCCAGCATTTT. It translates to CASSGGEGQPQHF.